Listed below are T cell receptor beta chains from one sample, sequenced in a study of shared clonotypes between healthy human individuals. Only in-frame clones appear in the TCRdb table, and some are missing; sequencing was by immunoSEQ multiplex PCR. Of fewer than 700,000 clones listed, about 95% were seen once; the top ten hold over 0.09%. Specimen: naive CD8+ T cells sorted from blood. Receptor source: a woman younger than 45 in good health. The CDR3 runs from the conserved cysteine through the conserved F or W. A D gene is named only where the DNA matches it firmly.

15	TRBD2	TRBV28	TRBJ2-7	CASSSHRREKYEQYF	TGTGCCAGCAGTTCACACCGGCGGGAGAAATACGAGCAGTACTTC
14	TRBD1	TRBV4-2	TRBJ2-7	CASSQGQASYEQYF	TGTGCCAGCAGCCAGGGACAGGCCTCCTACGAGCAGTACTTC
15	.	TRBV25-1	TRBJ2-7	CASSAFKGPAYEQYF	TGTGCCAGCAGTGCCTTCAAGGGTCCCGCCTACGAGCAGTACTTC
12	.	TRBV5-6	TRBJ2-1	CASSLGVYEQFF	TGTGCCAGCAGCTTGGGCGTCTATGAGCAGTTCTTC
13	.	TRBV27	TRBJ2-7	CASSIGGGLEQYF	TGTGCCAGCAGTATAGGAGGGGGATTAGAGCAGTACTTC
13	.	TRBV29-1	TRBJ2-7	CSVEDYRDYEQYF	TGCAGCGTTGAAGATTACAGAGACTACGAGCAGTACTTC
16	TRBD1	TRBV13	TRBJ2-5	CASSETGTANQETQYF	TGTGCCAGCAGCGAAACCGGGACAGCAAACCAAGAGACCCAGTACTTC
14	.	TRBV28	TRBJ2-7	CASSPLTDTYEQYF	TGTGCCAGCAGTCCCCTGACAGATACCTACGAGCAGTACTTC
16	.	TRBV4-1	TRBJ2-1	CASSQDRFNSYNEQFF	TGCGCCAGCAGCCAAGATAGATTTAACTCCTACAATGAGCAGTTCTTC
14	.	TRBV27	TRBJ1-4	CASSLQGRSEKLFF	TGTGCCAGCAGTTTACAAGGGCGGAGTGAAAAACTGTTTTTT
15	.	TRBV9	TRBJ1-1	CASSPTGTANTEAFF	TGTGCCAGCAGCCCCACCGGAACGGCGAACACTGAAGCTTTCTTT
15	TRBD2	TRBV5-1	TRBJ2-5	CASSLGTSGRETQYF	TGCGCCAGCAGCCTTGGGACTAGCGGGAGAGAGACCCAGTACTTC
13	TRBD2	TRBV15	TRBJ2-7	CATSSGLVHEQYF	TGTGCCACCAGCAGCGGACTAGTCCACGAGCAGTACTTC
11	.	TRBV2	TRBJ2-7	CASSPGYEQYF	TGTGCCAGCAGTCCGGGCTACGAGCAGTACTTC
14	.	TRBV7-9	TRBJ2-3	CASSPREGPDTQYF	TGTGCCAGCAGCCCTAGAGAGGGGCCAGATACGCAGTATTTT
15	TRBD1	TRBV6-5	TRBJ2-2	CASRAGTGGTGELFF	TGTGCCAGCAGGGCCGGGACAGGGGGGACCGGGGAGCTGTTTTTT
15	.	TRBV5-6	TRBJ2-7	CASSPGIGRPYEQYF	TGTGCCAGCAGCCCGGGAATTGGCAGGCCCTACGAGCAGTACTTC
14	.	TRBV9	TRBJ2-7	CASSVAVSDYEQYF	TGTGCCAGCAGCGTAGCTGTTAGCGACTACGAGCAGTACTTC